What follows are 9 T cell receptor beta chains derived from one specimen sequenced in a study of early T cells in non-severe SARS-CoV-2 infection. TCRdb reanalysed the 5' RACE reads using MiXCR and keeps one entry per CDR3 protein. The sample has over 70,000 distinct CDR3 sequences, about 14% seen once. Sequencing was performed on whole blood, taken at baseline. The receptors originated from an adult who was a healthcare worker with PCR-confirmed SARS-CoV-2 infection or an uninfected control (not recorded which).

This clonotype was seen a handful of times. This chain connects TRBV30 to TRBJ2-1, with D perhaps TRBD2 (6 bases). The germline gives CDR1 GTSNPN, CDR2 SVGIG (reference sequence). The CDR3 loop spans 14 amino acids. With 2 bases removed from V and 3 bases from J, the gap between germline ends came to 11 bases. The chain's CDR3 is CAWSKQGLYNEQFF. The CDR3 DNA follows: TGTGCCTGGAGTAAGCAGGGACTCTACAATGAGCAGTTCTTC.

The gene calls are TRBV20-1 and TRBJ2-4; possibly TRBD2 for D (6 bases). Germline loops: CDR1 DFQATT, CDR2 SNEGSKA (reference sequence). V was pared by 1 base and J by 4 bases, with 11 bases between. The CDR3 is made up of 14 amino acids. CDR3 coding DNA: TGCAGTGCTAGAGCGGGGGATCCGAAAAACATTCAGTACTTC. Protein product: CSARAGDPKNIQYF.

This clonotype has more than one count but fewer than ten. The rearrangement uses TRBV13 and TRBJ2-2; D unresolved. Germline V gene data show CDR1 as PRHDT and CDR2 as FYEKMQ (reference sequence). The ends were cut back, 5 bases at V and 3 bases at J, with 10 bases in the middle. The CDR3 covers 14 residues. The CDR3 nucleotides read TGTGCCAGCAGCGCGGAAGGGTACACCGGGGAGCTGTTTTTT. Its protein is CASSAEGYTGELFF. Looking up the rest from reference TRBV13 and TRBJ2-2 gives the full variable domain: AAGVIQSPRHLIKEKRETATLKCYPIPRHDTVYWYQQGPGQDPQFLISFYEKMQSDKGSIPDRFSAQQFSDYHSELNMSSLELGDSALYFCASSAEGYTGELFFGEGSRLTVL.

A remark on this clonotype: A much larger clonotype is one base distant, so this may be a read error. V usage is TRBV20-1 and J usage is TRBJ2-5; D assignment may be TRBD1 or TRBD2 (5 bases each). V was trimmed by 3 bases and J by 1 base, leaving 9 bases between them. The V gene's germline CDR1 is DFQATT and CDR2 SNEGSKA (reference sequence). This CDR3 has 13 amino acids. This CDR3 reads CSARWGTQETQYF. The CDR3 region has the DNA TGCAGTGCTAGGTGGGGGACCCAAGAGACCCAGTACTTC.

This clonotype has more than one count but fewer than ten. The rearrangement uses TRBV7-2 and TRBJ1-1, with 9 nucleotides matching TRBD1. Trimming at V came to 5 bases and at J to 5 bases, leaving 9 bases not matched to a gene. This CDR3 has 15 residues. CDR1 and CDR2 (germline): SGHTA, FQGNSA. The CDR3 region is CASSRTGVLLTEAFF. Written as DNA, the CDR3 is TGTGCCAGCAGCCGGACAGGGGTATTGTTGACTGAAGCTTTCTTT.

V is TRBV12-3 or TRBV12-4 and J is TRBJ2-1, with a weak D call TRBD2 (5 bases). CDR3 length: 11 amino acids. V was pared by 3 bases and J by 9 bases, with 6 bases between. In nucleotides, the CDR3 is TGTGCCAGCAGTTTCCGGGGTGAGCAGTTCTTC. Encoded protein: CASSFRGEQFF.

The chain links TRBV4-1 to TRBJ2-7; D gene uncertain. V lost 0 bases and J 0 bases, leaving 15 bases between the germline ends. The CDR3 has 17 amino acids. CDR1 is MGHRA and CDR2 is YSYEKL in the germline V gene. CDR3 region: CASSQEFLRSSSYEQYF. The DNA of the CDR3 is TGCGCCAGCAGCCAAGAATTTCTTCGATCAAGCTCCTACGAGCAGTACTTC.

This clonotype was recorded many times. The chain joins TRBV29-1 to TRBJ2-1, with D possibly TRBD2 on 6 matching bases. V was clipped by 1 base and J by 5 bases, with 12 bases between them. CDR3 length: 14 residues. The germline V gene has CDR1 SQVTM and CDR2 ANQGSEA. The CDR3, as DNA: TGCAGCGTTGAAGGGGGGGACTTAAACAATGAGCAGTTCTTC. Translated: CSVEGGDLNNEQFF.

V gene TRBV5-1 combines with J gene TRBJ2-5; a weak D match, TRBD1 (5 bases). V lost 1 base and J lost 0, with 13 bases in between. CDR3 length equals 16 residues. CDR1 is SGHRS and CDR2 is YFSETQ in the germline V gene. CDR3 nucleotide sequence: TGCGCCAGCAGCTTGCCCGCGACAGCAGACCAAGAGACCCAGTACTTC. Its translation is CASSLPATADQETQYF.